Presented here are 7 T cell receptor beta chains from one specimen sequenced in a study of T-cell memory formation after mild COVID-19. TCRdb reprocessed the 5' RACE reads via MiXCR and lists one record per CDR3 protein. This sample has hundreds of thousands of distinct CDR3 sequences; 16% occur once, and the top ten carry roughly a fifth. Sample: PBMCs or a T cell subset sorted from them (not recorded which). These receptors all stem from a man aged 18 to 35 who had mild COVID-19 (a few samples of this study predate the infection). Cell type and time point are not known.

This clonotype has more than one count but fewer than ten. V and J are TRBV19 and TRBJ1-2; 8 positions agree with TRBD1. Germline CDR1 LNHDA, CDR2 SQIVND (reference sequence). The V segment lost 7 bases and the J segment 6 bases; nucleotides outside the gene matches: 16. The CDR3 runs to 16 residues. CDR3 sequence reads: CASTHRPGGPTHGYTF. For the CDR3, the DNA is TGTGCCAGTACCCACCGGCCAGGGGGCCCTACCCATGGCTACACCTTC.

The V call is TRBV5-6, the J call TRBJ2-3; perhaps TRBD1 as D (6 bases). V was pared by 4 bases and J by 1 base, with 10 bases between. The CDR3 runs 14 residues. Germline-derived CDR1 and CDR2 are SGHDT and YYEEEE. CDR3 amino acids: CASSPHRGTDTQYF. CDR3 sequence (DNA): TGTGCCAGCAGCCCTCACAGGGGCACAGATACGCAGTATTTT.

This clonotype has ten or more counts. The J gene is TRBJ1-5, the V gene TRBV5-1; D gene uncertain. Trimming removed 2 bases at V and 2 bases at J, with 11 bases between. CDR1 is SGHRS and CDR2 is YFSETQ in the germline V gene. The CDR3 contains 15 residues. CDR3 sequence: CASSFSSDGNQPQHF. The DNA of the CDR3 is TGCGCCAGCAGCTTTAGTTCAGATGGCAATCAGCCCCAGCATTTT.

This clonotype occurred a few times. This rearrangement joins TRBV4-1 to TRBJ1-1; D uncertain. The germline CDR1 and CDR2 sequences are MGHRA and YSYEKL. This CDR3 has 11 amino acids. Trimming removed 4 bases from V and 7 bases from J, with 7 bases in between. The chain's CDR3 is CASSRNREAFF. The CDR3 DNA sequence: TGCGCCAGCAGCCGGAACCGTGAAGCTTTCTTT.

This clonotype came up a few times. This rearrangement joins TRBV5-5 to TRBJ2-7, with D unclear. This CDR3 spans 13 amino acids. The V and J ends lost 1 base and 3 bases respectively, with 8 bases between them. CDR1 SGHKS and CDR2 YYEKEE come from the germline V gene (reference sequence). In nucleotides, the CDR3 is TGTGCCAGCAGCTTGTACGGCAACTACGAGCAGTACGTC. This codes for CASSLYGNYEQYV.

This chain connects TRBV24-1 to TRBJ1-1, with D possibly TRBD1 on 5 matching bases. Trimming cost V 3 bases and J 4 bases, with 8 bases left between them. Per the germline V gene, CDR1 is KGHDR and CDR2 is SFDVKD. This CDR3 region has 13 residues. The CDR3 is CATSDGGVTEAFF. CDR3 nucleotides: TGTGCCACCAGTGATGGGGGGGTCACTGAAGCTTTCTTT.

This chain uses TRBV11-2 with TRBJ2-3; TRBD2 matches 9 bases. The CDR3 covers 15 residues. The germline CDR1 and CDR2 sequences are SGHAT and FQNNGV. J lost 2 bases, V lost 6 bases, and 6 bases had no gene match. The CDR3 DNA reads as TGTGCCAGCAGGAGAGCGGGGGGATACACAGATACGCAGTATTTT. It is translated as CASRRAGGYTDTQYF.